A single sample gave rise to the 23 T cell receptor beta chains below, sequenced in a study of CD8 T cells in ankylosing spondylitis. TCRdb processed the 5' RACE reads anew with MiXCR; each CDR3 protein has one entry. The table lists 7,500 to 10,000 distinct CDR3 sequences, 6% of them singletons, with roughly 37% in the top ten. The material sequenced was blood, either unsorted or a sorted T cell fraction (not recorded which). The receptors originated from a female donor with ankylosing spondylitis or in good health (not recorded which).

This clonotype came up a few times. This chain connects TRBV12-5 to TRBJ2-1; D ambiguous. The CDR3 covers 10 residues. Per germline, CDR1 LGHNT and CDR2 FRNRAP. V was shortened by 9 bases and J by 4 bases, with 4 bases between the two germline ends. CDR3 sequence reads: CAREYNEQFF. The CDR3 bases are TGTGCTAGAGAATACAATGAGCAGTTCTTC. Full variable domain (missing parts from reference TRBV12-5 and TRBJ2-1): DARVTQTPRHKVTEMGQEVTMRCQPILGHNTVFWYRQTMMQGLELLAYFRNRAPLDDSGMPKDRFSAEMPDATLATLKIQPSEPRDSAVYFCAREYNEQFFGPGTRLTVL.

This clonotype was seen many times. In DNA, the CDR3 is TGTGCCAGCAGCGATGGGGACAACATCTACGAGCAGTACTTC. It encodes CASSDGDNIYEQYF. The chain couples TRBV9 to TRBJ2-7; D possibly corresponds to TRBD1 (6 bases). V lost 3 bases to trimming and J lost 3 bases, with 13 bases between them. The CDR3 sequence is 14 residues long. The V gene's germline CDR1 is SGDLS and CDR2 YYNGEE.

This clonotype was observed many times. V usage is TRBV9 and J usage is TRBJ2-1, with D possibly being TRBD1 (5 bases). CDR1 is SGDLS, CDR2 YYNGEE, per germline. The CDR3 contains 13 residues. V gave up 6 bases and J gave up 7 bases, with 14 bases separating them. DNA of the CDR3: TGTGCCAGCAATCCAGGGTTTGTAAATGAGCAGTTCTTC. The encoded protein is CASNPGFVNEQFF.

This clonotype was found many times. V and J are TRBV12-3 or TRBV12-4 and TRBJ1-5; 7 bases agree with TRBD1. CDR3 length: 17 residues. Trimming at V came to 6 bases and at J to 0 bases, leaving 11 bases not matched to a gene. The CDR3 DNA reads TGTGCCAGCAGGAAAGTCGGGACAGATTATAGCAATCAGCCCCAGCATTTT. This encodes CASRKVGTDYSNQPQHF.

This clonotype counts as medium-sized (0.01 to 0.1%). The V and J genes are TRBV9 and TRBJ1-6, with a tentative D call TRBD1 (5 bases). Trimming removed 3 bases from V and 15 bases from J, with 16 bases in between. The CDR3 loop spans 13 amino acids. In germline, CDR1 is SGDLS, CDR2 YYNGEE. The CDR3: CASSEGRGTVLHF. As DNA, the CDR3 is TGTGCCAGCAGCGAGGGGAGGGGAACGGTCCTCCACTTT.

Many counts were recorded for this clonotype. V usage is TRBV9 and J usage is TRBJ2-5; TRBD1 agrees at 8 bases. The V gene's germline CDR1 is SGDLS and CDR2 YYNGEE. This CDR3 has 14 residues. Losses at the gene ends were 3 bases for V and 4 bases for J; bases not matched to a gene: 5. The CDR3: CASSADRASETQYF. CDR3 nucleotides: TGTGCCAGCAGCGCGGACAGGGCATCAGAGACCCAGTACTTC.

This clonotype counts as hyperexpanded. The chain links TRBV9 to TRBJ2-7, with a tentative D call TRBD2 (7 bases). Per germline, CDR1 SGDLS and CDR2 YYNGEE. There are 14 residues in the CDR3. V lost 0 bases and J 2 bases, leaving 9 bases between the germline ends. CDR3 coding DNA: TGTGCCAGCAGCGTAGAGGGGGGGCCCTACGAGCAGTACTTC. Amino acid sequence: CASSVEGGPYEQYF.

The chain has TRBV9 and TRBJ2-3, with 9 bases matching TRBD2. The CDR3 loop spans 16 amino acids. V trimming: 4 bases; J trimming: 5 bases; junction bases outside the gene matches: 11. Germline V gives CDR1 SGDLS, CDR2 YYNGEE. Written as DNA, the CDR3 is TGTGCCAGCAGCCCCGCAGGGGCGGGGGGGCTAGATACGCAGTATTTT. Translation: CASSPAGAGGLDTQYF.

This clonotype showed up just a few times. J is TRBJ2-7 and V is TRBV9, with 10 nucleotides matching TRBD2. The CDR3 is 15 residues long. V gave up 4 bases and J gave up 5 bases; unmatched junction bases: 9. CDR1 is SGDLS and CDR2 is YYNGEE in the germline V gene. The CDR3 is CASSPDSGRAHEQYF. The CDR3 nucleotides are TGTGCCAGCAGCCCCGACAGCGGGAGGGCCCACGAGCAGTACTTC.

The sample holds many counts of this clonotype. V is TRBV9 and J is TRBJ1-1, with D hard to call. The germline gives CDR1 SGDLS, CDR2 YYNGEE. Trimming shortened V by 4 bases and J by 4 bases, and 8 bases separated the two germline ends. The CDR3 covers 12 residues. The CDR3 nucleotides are TGTGCCAGCAGCCGAGGAAGCACTGAAGCTTTCTTT. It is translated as CASSRGSTEAFF.

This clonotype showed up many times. The CDR3 is CASSVSEGNFLDTQYF. The CDR3 DNA sequence: TGTGCCAGCAGCGTCTCTGAAGGGAATTTTTTAGATACGCAGTATTTT. The V gene is TRBV9, the J gene TRBJ2-3; no reliable D call. CDR1 SGDLS and CDR2 YYNGEE come from the germline V gene. V was trimmed by 2 bases and J by 5 bases, leaving 18 bases between them. This CDR3 region has 16 residues.

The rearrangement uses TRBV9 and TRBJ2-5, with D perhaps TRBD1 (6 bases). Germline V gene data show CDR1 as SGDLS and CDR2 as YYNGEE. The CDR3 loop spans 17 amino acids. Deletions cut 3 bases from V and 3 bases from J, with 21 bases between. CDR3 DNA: TGTGCCAGCAGCGAGACTATCCGGGACAACAGGGAAGAGACCCAGTACTTC. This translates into CASSETIRDNREETQYF.

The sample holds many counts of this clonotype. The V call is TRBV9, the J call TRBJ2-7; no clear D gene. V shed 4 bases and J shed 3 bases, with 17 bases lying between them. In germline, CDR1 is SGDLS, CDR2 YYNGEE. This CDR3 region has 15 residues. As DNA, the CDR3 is TGTGCCAGCAGCCCTACCCCCGGACGATACTACGAGCAGTACTTC. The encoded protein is CASSPTPGRYYEQYF.

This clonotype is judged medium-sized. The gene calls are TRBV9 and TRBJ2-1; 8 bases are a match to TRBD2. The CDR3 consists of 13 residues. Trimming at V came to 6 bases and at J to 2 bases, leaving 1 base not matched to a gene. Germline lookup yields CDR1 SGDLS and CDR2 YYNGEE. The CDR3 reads CASNGGAYNEQFF. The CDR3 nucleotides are TGTGCCAGCAACGGGGGGGCCTACAATGAGCAGTTCTTC.

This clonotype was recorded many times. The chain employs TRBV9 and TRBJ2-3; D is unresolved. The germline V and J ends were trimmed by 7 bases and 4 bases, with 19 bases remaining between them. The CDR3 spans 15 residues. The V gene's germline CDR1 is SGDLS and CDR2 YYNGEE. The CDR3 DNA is TGTGCCAGCGGCGAGAATAGACGGTCTTCAGATACGCAGTATTTT. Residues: CASGENRRSSDTQYF.

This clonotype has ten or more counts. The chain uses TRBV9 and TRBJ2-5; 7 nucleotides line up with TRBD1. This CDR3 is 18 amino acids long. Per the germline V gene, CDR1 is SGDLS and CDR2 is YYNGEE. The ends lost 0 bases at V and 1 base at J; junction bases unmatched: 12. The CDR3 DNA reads TGTGCCAGCAGCGTAGAGAAGGACCCACAGGGGCGCCAAGAGACCCAGTACTTC. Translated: CASSVEKDPQGRQETQYF.

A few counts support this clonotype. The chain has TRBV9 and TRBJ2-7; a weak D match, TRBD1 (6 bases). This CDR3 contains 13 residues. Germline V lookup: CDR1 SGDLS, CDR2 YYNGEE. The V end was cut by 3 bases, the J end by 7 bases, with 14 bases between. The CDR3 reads CASSGLQGTEQYF. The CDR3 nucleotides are TGTGCCAGCAGCGGCCTACAGGGAACGGAGCAGTACTTC.

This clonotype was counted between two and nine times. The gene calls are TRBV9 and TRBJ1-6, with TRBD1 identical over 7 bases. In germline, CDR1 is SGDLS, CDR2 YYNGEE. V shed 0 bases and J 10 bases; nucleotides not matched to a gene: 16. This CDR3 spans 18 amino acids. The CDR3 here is CASSVDRQGRQGGSPLHF. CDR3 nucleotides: TGTGCCAGCAGCGTAGATAGACAGGGAAGACAGGGTGGATCACCCCTCCACTTT.

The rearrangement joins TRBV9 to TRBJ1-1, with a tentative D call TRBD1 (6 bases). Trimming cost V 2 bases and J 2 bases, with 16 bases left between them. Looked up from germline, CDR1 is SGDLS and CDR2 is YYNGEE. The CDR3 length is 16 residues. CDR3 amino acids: CASSVRTVGGNTEAFF. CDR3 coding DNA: TGTGCCAGCAGCGTGCGCACAGTTGGGGGCAACACTGAAGCTTTCTTT.

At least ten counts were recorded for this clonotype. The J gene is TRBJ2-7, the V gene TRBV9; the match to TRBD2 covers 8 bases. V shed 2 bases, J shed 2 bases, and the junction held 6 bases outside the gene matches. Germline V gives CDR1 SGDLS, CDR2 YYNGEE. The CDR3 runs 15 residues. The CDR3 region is CASSVFSGTPYEQYF. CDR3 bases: TGTGCCAGCAGCGTTTTTAGCGGGACCCCCTACGAGCAGTACTTC.

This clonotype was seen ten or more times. The CDR3 sequence is CASSVGPAGGRLETQYF. The CDR3 DNA follows: TGTGCCAGCAGCGTAGGGCCCGCGGGGGGCCGATTAGAGACCCAGTACTTC. The chain has TRBV9 and TRBJ2-5; TRBD2 agrees at 8 bases. The CDR3 has 17 amino acids. From germline, CDR1 is SGDLS and CDR2 YYNGEE. With 0 bases clipped from V and 4 bases from J, the junction kept 11 bases outside the gene matches.

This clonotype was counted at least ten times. CDR3 sequence: CASSGSGGNYNEQFF. CDR3 DNA: TGTGCCAGCAGTGGTTCTGGCGGGAACTACAATGAGCAGTTCTTC. The chain combines TRBV9 with TRBJ2-1; D is perhaps TRBD2 (6 bases). The germline V gene has CDR1 SGDLS and CDR2 YYNGEE. CDR3 length equals 15 residues. V gave up 5 bases and J gave up 3 bases, with 15 bases separating them.

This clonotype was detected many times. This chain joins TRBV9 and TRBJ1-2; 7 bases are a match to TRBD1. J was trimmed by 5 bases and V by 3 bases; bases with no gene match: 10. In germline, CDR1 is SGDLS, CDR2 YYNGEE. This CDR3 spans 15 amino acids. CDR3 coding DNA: TGTGCCAGCAGCGCCTTTGGCCGGGACAGATATGGCTACACCTTC. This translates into CASSAFGRDRYGYTF.